This TCR beta chain was sequenced during a study of long-term antiretroviral therapy in people with HIV. A v3.0 immunoSEQ assay was performed at survey level. The table came from immunoSEQ multiplex PCR; TCRdb's copy has only in-frame clones and leaves some out. The data show tens of thousands of clones, with roughly nine tenths seen just once and under 5.5% held by the top ten. The study's findings and limits: In HIV, the repertoires covered a tighter span of CDR3 lengths than in controls.

The CDR3 length is 15 residues. The V end lost 6 bases, the J end lost 8 bases, and 22 bases lay between the germline ends. CDR1 SGHVS and CDR2 FNYEAQ come from the germline V gene. In the case of this clone: Antigen unknown.

This chain uses TRBV7-6 with TRBJ1-1; D might be TRBD1 (6 bases). The sequence was obtained from a man aged 18 to 35 with HIV. This sample comprised unsorted PBMCs, obtained 3.1 years after starting antiretroviral therapy. The DNA for the CDR3 is TGTGCCAGCAGACCGATTAATGCCATGGACAGAGAAGCTTTCTTT. Translated: CASRPINAMDREAFF.